These 28 T cell receptor beta chains share one sample of origin, sequenced in a study of T cells after yellow fever vaccination. A single record per CDR3 protein comes from TCRdb applying MiXCR to the 5' RACE reads. The data hold some 300,000 distinct CDR3 sequences, with 8.5% to 10% observed a single time. The sample in question was CD4+ T cells sorted from PBMCs, obtained 5 days after the yellow fever booster vaccination. These receptors were collected from a man aged 18 to 29 who received the YFV17D yellow fever vaccine.

The CDR3 DNA follows: TGTGCCATCAGTGTTGACAGGGGAGAGGCTGGGGCCAACGTCCTGACTTTC. Translation gives CAISVDRGEAGANVLTF. The chain couples TRBV10-3 to TRBJ2-6; the match to TRBD1 covers 8 bases. Losses at the gene ends were 4 bases for V and 2 bases for J; bases not matched to a gene: 7. The CDR3 totals 17 residues. The germline CDR1 and CDR2 sequences are ENHRY and SYGVKD.

The chain links TRBV2 to TRBJ2-2, with D possibly being TRBD1 (5 bases). Trimming left V 7 bases short and J 0 bases short, with 12 bases between. This CDR3 region has 15 residues. The V gene's germline CDR1 is SNHLY and CDR2 FYNNEI. CDR3 DNA: TGTGCCAGCAACCAGGGTTACGCGAACACCGGGGAGCTGTTTTTT. It encodes CASNQGYANTGELFF.

This clonotype came up a few times. This chain connects TRBV29-1 to TRBJ2-5, with 9 bases matching TRBD1. V lost 7 bases to trimming and J lost 5 bases; unmatched junction nucleotides: 8. This CDR3 has 13 amino acids. Germline V gene sequence: CDR1 SQVTM, CDR2 ANQGSEA. CDR3 DNA: TGCAGCGCCACCGGGACAGGGTTGGAGACCCAGTACTTC. Amino acid sequence: CSATGTGLETQYF.

The gene calls are TRBV29-1 and TRBJ1-3, with D tentatively TRBD1 (6 bases). The CDR3 has 14 residues. V lost 6 bases and J 2 bases, leaving 14 bases between the germline ends. The germline gives CDR1 SQVTM, CDR2 ANQGSEA. CDR3 nucleotide sequence: TGCAGCGTGCGGCAGGGGAATGCTGGAAACACCATATATTTT. It is translated as CSVRQGNAGNTIYF.

In this sample, this clonotype turned up a few times. The chain uses TRBV25-1 and TRBJ1-1; 7 bases are a match to TRBD1. Trimming took 5 bases from V and 0 from J; bases not matched to a gene: 3. This CDR3 is built from 14 residues. Germline V gene lookup returns CDR1 MGHDK and CDR2 SYGVNS. The CDR3 region is CASSNDRVNTEAFF. The CDR3 DNA follows: TGTGCCAGCAGTAATGACAGGGTGAACACTGAAGCTTTCTTT.

The table lists this clonotype with a few counts. V usage is TRBV2 and J usage is TRBJ1-6; no reliable D call. The V end was cut by 0 bases, the J end by 6 bases, with 12 bases between. Germline V gives CDR1 SNHLY, CDR2 FYNNEI. This CDR3 spans 16 amino acids. CDR3 loop: CASSEAGLQFNSPLHF. In nucleotides, the CDR3 is TGTGCCAGCAGTGAAGCTGGGCTGCAATTTAATTCACCCCTCCACTTT.

The table lists this clonotype with a few counts. The V call is TRBV4-3, the J call TRBJ2-2; 14 bases map to TRBD2. The CDR3 totals 16 residues. After removal of 7 bases from V and 2 bases from J, the junction contained 3 bases not matched to a gene. Germline loops: CDR1 LGHNA, CDR2 YSLEER. This chain's CDR3 is CASKGLAGANTGELFF. In DNA, the CDR3 is TGCGCCAGCAAGGGACTAGCGGGGGCTAACACCGGGGAGCTGTTTTTT.

This clonotype has ten or more counts. This chain joins TRBV5-4 and TRBJ2-5, with 8 bases matching TRBD1. This CDR3 region has 14 residues. V lost 4 bases, J lost 5 bases, and 7 bases stayed unmatched. CDR1 SGHNT and CDR2 YYREEE come from the germline V gene (reference sequence). The DNA of the CDR3 is TGTGCCAGCAGCAGACAGGGGTCGGTGGAGACCCAGTACTTC. It translates to CASSRQGSVETQYF.

Only a few counts were recorded for this clonotype. One end of the junction is discordant with germline, which a read error may explain. This chain connects TRBV20-1 to TRBJ2-5, with D perhaps assigned TRBD1 or TRBD2 (5 bases each). Looked up from germline, CDR1 is DFQATT and CDR2 is SNEGSKA (reference sequence). This CDR3 has 14 amino acids. CDR3 region: CSARFGTAQGTQYF. CDR3 nucleotides: TGCAGTGCTAGATTCGGGACCGCGCAAGGGACCCAGTACTTC.

This clonotype occurred a few times. V is TRBV7-9 and J is TRBJ2-5; D tentatively reads TRBD1 or TRBD2 (6 bases each). V was clipped by 2 bases and J by 6 bases, with 13 bases between them. This CDR3 comprises 14 residues. CDR1 and CDR2 from the germline V gene are SEHNR and FQNEAQ (reference sequence). CDR3 loop: CASSLLGGSQTQYF. The CDR3 bases are TGTGCCAGCAGCTTATTGGGGGGCAGCCAGACCCAGTACTTC. Together with reference TRBV7-9 and TRBJ2-5, the CDR3 gives the full variable domain: DTGVSQNPRHKITKRGQNVTFRCDPISEHNRLYWYRQTLGQGPEFLTYFQNEAQLEKSRLLSDRFSAERPKGSFSTLEIQRTEQGDSAMYLCASSLLGGSQTQYFGPGTRLLVL.

This clonotype was observed many times. The chain employs TRBV5-1 and TRBJ2-1; 7 nucleotides line up with TRBD1. V shed 4 bases, J shed 8 bases, and the junction held 9 bases outside the gene matches. Germline loops: CDR1 SGHRS, CDR2 YFSETQ. This CDR3 comprises 14 residues. CDR3 DNA: TGCGCCAGCAGCCCCAGGCCCGGACAGGATGAGCAGTTCTTC. Its translation is CASSPRPGQDEQFF.

This clonotype has a count of ten or more. This chain uses TRBV10-3 with TRBJ1-1; tentatively, D is TRBD1 (5 bases). This CDR3 comprises 15 residues. The germline V gene encodes CDR1 ENHRY and CDR2 SYGVKD. V shed 0 bases and J shed 1 base, with 9 bases lying between them. The CDR3 reads CAISESTARNTEAFF. CDR3 DNA sequence: TGTGCCATCAGTGAGTCGACAGCCCGGAACACTGAAGCTTTCTTT.

In this sample, this clonotype turned up many times. V gene TRBV25-1 combines with J gene TRBJ2-5; D possibly corresponds to TRBD2 (5 bases). Trimming stripped 6 bases from V and 5 bases from J, with 13 bases between. Germline V gives CDR1 MGHDK, CDR2 SYGVNS. The CDR3 totals 13 residues. In DNA form, the CDR3 reads TGTGCCAGCAGAGGACTCAATTCGGAGACCCAGTACTTC. Amino acid sequence: CASRGLNSETQYF.

This clonotype was found many times. V and J are TRBV5-1 and TRBJ2-2; D may be TRBD2 (5 bases). Germline V CDR1 and CDR2: SGHRS, YFSETQ. V shed 7 bases and J shed 5 bases, with 6 bases lying between them. CDR3 length equals 11 residues. CDR3 residues: CASGGTGELFF. CDR3 nucleotides: TGCGCCAGCGGCGGGACCGGGGAGCTGTTTTTT.

This clonotype has ten or more counts. The rearrangement links TRBV12-3 or TRBV12-4 to TRBJ1-5, with TRBD1 matching over 7 bases. Trimming removed 6 bases from V and 6 bases from J; junction bases left unmatched: 8. The CDR3 sequence is 14 residues long. The CDR3 loop is CASRVDREVQPQHF. The CDR3, as DNA: TGTGCCAGCAGAGTCGACAGGGAAGTTCAGCCCCAGCATTTT.

The V and J genes are TRBV18 and TRBJ2-7, with a possible D match to TRBD1 (5 bases). CDR1 is KGHSH and CDR2 is LQKENI in the germline V gene. The length of the CDR3 is 14 residues. V lost 5 bases and J 3 bases, leaving 14 bases between the germline ends. CDR3 DNA sequence: TGTGCCAGCTCAGCCAGGGTGAGTGGCTACGAGCAGTACGTC. Residues: CASSARVSGYEQYV.

The chain is built from TRBV7-9 and TRBJ2-2, with D hard to call. Trimming removed 6 bases from V and 0 bases from J, with 14 bases in between. From germline, CDR1 is SEHNR and CDR2 FQNEAQ (reference sequence). The CDR3 loop spans 16 amino acids. The CDR3 here is CASSWASGTNTGELFF. Written as DNA, the CDR3 is TGTGCCAGCAGTTGGGCCTCAGGAACGAACACCGGGGAGCTGTTTTTT.

This clonotype was counted only a few times. This chain joins TRBV7-6 and TRBJ2-3; 7 nucleotides line up with TRBD1. The CDR3 sequence is 14 residues long. Germline-derived CDR1 and CDR2 are SGHVS and FNYEAQ. The trim removed 3 bases at V and 7 bases at J, leaving 7 bases unmatched. The CDR3 spells CASSLKGAEYTQYF. CDR3 DNA sequence: TGTGCCAGCAGCTTGAAGGGGGCGGAATATACGCAGTATTTT.

This clonotype was picked up a small number of times. The CDR3 bases are TGTGCCAGCAGCCGGGACAGGGCTTGGGGCTACACCTTC. It codes for CASSRDRAWGYTF. The chain employs TRBV5-4 and TRBJ1-2, with 9 positions matching TRBD1. The V and J ends lost 4 bases and 8 bases, in that order; junction bases with no gene match: 6. CDR3 length equals 13 residues. Germline-derived CDR1 and CDR2 are SGHNT and YYREEE (reference sequence).

This clonotype was counted between two and nine times. The chain joins TRBV20-1 to TRBJ1-4, with TRBD1 matching over 8 bases. The CDR3 has 14 amino acids. V lost 6 bases to trimming and J lost 12 bases; unmatched junction nucleotides: 15. The germline V gene has CDR1 DFQATT and CDR2 SNEGSKA (reference sequence). CDR3 sequence (DNA): TGCAGTGCGGCGCCGGGACAGGCAATTGGGGAACTGTTTTTT. It codes for CSAAPGQAIGELFF.

V is TRBV20-1 and J is TRBJ2-1; 12 nucleotides align to TRBD2. The CDR3 has 15 amino acids. The germline CDR1 and CDR2 sequences are DFQATT and SNEGSKA (reference sequence). The ends lost 6 bases at V and 8 bases at J; junction bases unmatched: 11. CDR3 nucleotide sequence: TGCAGTGCCCAGACTAGCGGGGGCCTACGCTATGAGCAGTTCTTC. As protein: CSAQTSGGLRYEQFF.

This clonotype has just a few counts. J is TRBJ1-2 and V is TRBV7-2; D remains ambiguous. This CDR3 contains 13 residues. The V gene lost 1 base and the J gene lost 8 bases, with 11 bases spanning the gap. Germline V gene sequence: CDR1 SGHTA, CDR2 FQGNSA. Here the CDR3 reads CASSLVGRTGYTF. CDR3 sequence (DNA): TGTGCCAGCAGCTTAGTAGGACGGACGGGCTACACCTTC. The variable domain in full, with the rest retrieved from reference TRBV7-2 and TRBJ1-2, is GAGVSQSPSNKVTEKGKDVELRCDPISGHTALYWYRQSLGQGLEFLIYFQGNSAPDKSGLPSDRFSAERTGGSVSTLTIQRTQQEDSAVYLCASSLVGRTGYTFGSGTRLTVV.

The chain carries TRBV19 and TRBJ2-4; tentatively, D is TRBD2 (5 bases). CDR3 length: 11 amino acids. Germline V gene sequence: CDR1 LNHDA, CDR2 SQIVND (reference sequence). V lost 2 bases and J 9 bases, leaving 5 bases between the germline ends. CDR3 DNA: TGTGCCAGTAGTATACGGGGCATTCAGTACTTC. It encodes CASSIRGIQYF.

This clonotype turned up a few times. This chain connects TRBV6-2 or TRBV6-3 to TRBJ1-1, with 9 bases aligning to TRBD1. The CDR3 contains 16 residues. Germline V CDR1 and CDR2: MNHEY, SVGEGT. Trimming at V came to 2 bases and at J to 0 bases, leaving 4 bases not matched to a gene. CDR3 protein: CASSYGTGSMNTEAFF. The CDR3 DNA sequence: TGTGCCAGCAGTTACGGGACAGGGAGCATGAACACTGAAGCTTTCTTT.

This clonotype showed up many times. This rearrangement joins TRBV2 to TRBJ1-5; maybe TRBD1 (5 bases). Germline assignment: CDR1 SNHLY and CDR2 FYNNEI. Deletions cut 7 bases from V and 2 bases from J, with 9 bases between. The CDR3 extends over 13 amino acids. Written as DNA, the CDR3 is TGTGCCAGCAAGGAACAGGGCAATCAGCCCCAGCATTTT. This sequence encodes CASKEQGNQPQHF.

This clonotype has a handful of counts. V and J are TRBV30 and TRBJ1-1; D perhaps matches TRBD1 (6 bases). V lost 3 bases and J lost 3, with 17 bases in between. The V gene's germline CDR1 is GTSNPN and CDR2 SVGIG (reference sequence). This CDR3 has 15 amino acids. The chain's CDR3 is CAWRATGRRDTEAFF. The CDR3 nucleotides read TGTGCCTGGAGGGCAACAGGGAGGCGTGACACTGAAGCTTTCTTT.

The V call is TRBV6-2 or TRBV6-3, the J call TRBJ2-1; the D is unclear. The V end was cut by 7 bases, the J end by 6 bases, with 13 bases between. CDR3 length: 13 amino acids. The germline CDR1 and CDR2 sequences are MNHEY and SVGEGT. CDR3: CASTYGLFNEQFF. CDR3 coding DNA: TGTGCCAGCACCTACGGGTTGTTCAATGAGCAGTTCTTC.

This clonotype was found many times. V usage is TRBV6-1 and J usage is TRBJ1-1; maybe TRBD1 (5 bases). Per the germline V gene, CDR1 is MNHNS and CDR2 is SASEGT. The CDR3 covers 14 residues. Trimming removed 3 bases from V and 3 bases from J, with 11 bases in between. This CDR3 reads CASSDRGGDTEAFF. Written as DNA, the CDR3 is TGTGCCAGCAGTGACCGGGGGGGGGACACTGAAGCTTTCTTT.